These 11 T cell receptor beta chains were all obtained from the same sample, sequenced in a study of immune evolution from preneoplasia to lung adenocarcinoma. Produced via immunoSEQ multiplex PCR; TCRdb's table is partial and in-frame only. Of approximately 5,000 clones in the sample, over 70% were seen once. Sequenced input: FFPE lung adenocarcinoma in situ tissue. These receptors were taken from a person between 55 and 80 years old with lung adenocarcinoma.

This chain uses TRBV4-1 with TRBJ2-7, with TRBD2 matching 7 bases. Germline CDR1 and CDR2: MGHRA and YSYEKL. CDR3 length: 16 amino acids. The V gene end was trimmed by 4 bases and the J gene end by 0 bases; junction bases not matched to a gene: 9. The CDR3 is CASSPGSGTLSYEQYF. The DNA of the CDR3 is TGCGCCAGCAGCCCAGGAAGCGGGACCCTCTCCTACGAGCAGTACTTC.

The table lists this clone with a count of one. Other nucleotide sequences in the sample specify the same CDR3. The chain joins TRBV4-1 to TRBJ1-5, with unresolved D. Germline CDR1 and CDR2: MGHRA and YSYEKL. V was shortened by 0 bases and J by 4 bases, with 7 bases between the two germline ends. The CDR3 contains 14 residues. The CDR3 here is CASSQDSSNQPQHF. The CDR3 nucleotides are TGCGCCAGCAGCCAAGATTCGAGTAATCAGCCCCAGCATTTT.

This clone is termed large. The chain is built from TRBV29-1 and TRBJ2-3; D may be TRBD1 or TRBD2 (5 bases each). V lost 3 bases and J lost 2, with 15 bases in between. Germline assignment: CDR1 SQVTM and CDR2 ANQGSEA. The CDR3 runs 15 residues. CDR3 in amino acids: CSVESRERNTDTQYF. The CDR3 region has the DNA TGCAGCGTTGAGTCCAGGGAGAGGAACACAGATACGCAGTATTTT.

The CDR3 protein is CASRPTQGYGYTF. The CDR3 bases are TGTGCCAGCAGACCCACACAGGGTTATGGCTACACCTTC. The gene calls are TRBV27 and TRBJ1-2, with D possibly TRBD1 on 6 matching bases. V lost 6 bases and J 5 bases, leaving 13 bases between the germline ends. The germline CDR1 and CDR2 sequences are MNHEY and SMNVEV (reference sequence). The CDR3 length is 13 residues.

The chain links TRBV7-8 to TRBJ2-1, with 8 bases that match TRBD2. Germline-derived CDR1 and CDR2 are SGHVS and FQNEAQ. V lost 2 bases and J lost 7; bases outside the gene matches: 19. The CDR3 is 19 amino acids. CDR3 loop: CASSLRRPPFRGGGNEQFF. DNA for the CDR3: TGTGCCAGCAGCTTAAGAAGGCCCCCTTTTCGGGGGGGCGGTAATGAGCAGTTCTTC.

The chain employs TRBV27 and TRBJ2-1; no clear D gene. CDR3 length equals 13 residues. The germline gives CDR1 MNHEY, CDR2 SMNVEV (reference sequence). V lost 0 bases and J lost 5, with 5 bases in between. CDR3 coding DNA: TGTGCCAGCAGTTTATCCGTCAACAATGAGCAGTTCTTC. Its protein product is CASSLSVNNEQFF.

This clone was picked up a small number of times. The chain uses TRBV7-2 and TRBJ1-4, with unresolved D. Germline-derived CDR1 and CDR2 are SGHTA and FQGNSA. Trimming left V 1 base short and J 8 bases short, with 11 bases between. The CDR3 length is 14 residues. CDR3 in amino acids: CASSLDSGGEKLFF. CDR3 sequence (DNA): TGTGCCAGCAGCTTAGATTCGGGCGGGGAAAAACTGTTTTTT.

The chain carries TRBV4-2 and TRBJ2-1; D is possibly TRBD2 (6 bases). V gave up 0 bases and J gave up 4 bases, with 19 bases separating them. There are 18 residues in the CDR3. The V gene's germline CDR1 is LGHNA and CDR2 YNFKEQ. This CDR3 is CASSQEPFSGGTYNEQFF. DNA of the CDR3: TGTGCCAGCAGCCAAGAACCTTTTAGCGGAGGGACGTACAATGAGCAGTTCTTC.

The chain carries TRBV27 and TRBJ1-2; 7 bases map to TRBD1. The CDR3 covers 14 residues. Germline V gene sequence: CDR1 MNHEY, CDR2 SMNVEV (reference sequence). J was trimmed by 5 bases and V by 5 bases; bases with no gene match: 8. Here the CDR3 DNA reads TGTGCCAGCAGTCCCGGGGCAGGGGGGTATGGCTACACCTTC. It encodes CASSPGAGGYGYTF.

This clone was counted a few times. The chain has TRBV7-2 and TRBJ2-2; D gene ambiguous. CDR1 is SGHTA, CDR2 FQGNSA, per germline. The CDR3 spans 14 residues. The V gene lost 1 base and the J gene lost 7 bases, with 10 bases spanning the gap. The CDR3 bases are TGTGCCAGCAGCTTAGGGTCCTACGGCGGGGAGCTGTTTTTT. Translated: CASSLGSYGGELFF.

Concerning this clone: The same CDR3 is also encoded by other DNA sequences in this sample. This chain's CDR3 is CASSLGQLNEQFF. CDR3 DNA sequence: TGCGCCAGCAGCTTGGGACAGTTAAATGAGCAGTTCTTC. The chain links TRBV5-1 to TRBJ2-1; the D gene is possibly TRBD1 (5 bases). This CDR3 is built from 13 residues. Trimming stripped 0 bases from V and 7 bases from J, with 8 bases between. Germline CDR1 is SGHRS and CDR2 is YFSETQ.